This passage covers 2 T cell receptor beta chains from one sample sequenced in a study of blood T cells in healthy people across ages. Primers used in a second PCR of about 6 to 12 cycles were a sample-barcoded 5' primer and a J-beta primer mix. TCRdb analysed the 5' RACE reads with MiXCR anew, one entry per CDR3 protein. The sample lists 650,000 to 900,000 distinct CDR3 sequences, around 68% occurring once. Sample: blood. The source of these receptors is a young man in good health.

The chain recombines TRBV27 with TRBJ1-1; D gene unclear. Looked up from germline, CDR1 is MNHEY and CDR2 is SMNVEV (reference sequence). V lost 4 bases to trimming and J lost 5 bases, with 17 bases between them. The CDR3 is made up of 15 amino acids. The CDR3 is CASSWNRRVRTEAFF. CDR3 sequence (DNA): TGTGCCAGCAGTTGGAACCGAAGGGTTCGTACTGAAGCTTTCTTT.

This sequence joins TRBV28 and TRBJ1-2; TRBD1 is a possible D gene (5 bases). V lost 3 bases and J lost 7, with 9 bases in between. The CDR3 loop spans 12 amino acids. The germline V gene encodes CDR1 MDHEN and CDR2 SYDVKM. The CDR3 nucleotides are TGTGCCAGCAGTTTCGGGGCTGGTGGCTACACCTTC. This gives the protein CASSFGAGGYTF.